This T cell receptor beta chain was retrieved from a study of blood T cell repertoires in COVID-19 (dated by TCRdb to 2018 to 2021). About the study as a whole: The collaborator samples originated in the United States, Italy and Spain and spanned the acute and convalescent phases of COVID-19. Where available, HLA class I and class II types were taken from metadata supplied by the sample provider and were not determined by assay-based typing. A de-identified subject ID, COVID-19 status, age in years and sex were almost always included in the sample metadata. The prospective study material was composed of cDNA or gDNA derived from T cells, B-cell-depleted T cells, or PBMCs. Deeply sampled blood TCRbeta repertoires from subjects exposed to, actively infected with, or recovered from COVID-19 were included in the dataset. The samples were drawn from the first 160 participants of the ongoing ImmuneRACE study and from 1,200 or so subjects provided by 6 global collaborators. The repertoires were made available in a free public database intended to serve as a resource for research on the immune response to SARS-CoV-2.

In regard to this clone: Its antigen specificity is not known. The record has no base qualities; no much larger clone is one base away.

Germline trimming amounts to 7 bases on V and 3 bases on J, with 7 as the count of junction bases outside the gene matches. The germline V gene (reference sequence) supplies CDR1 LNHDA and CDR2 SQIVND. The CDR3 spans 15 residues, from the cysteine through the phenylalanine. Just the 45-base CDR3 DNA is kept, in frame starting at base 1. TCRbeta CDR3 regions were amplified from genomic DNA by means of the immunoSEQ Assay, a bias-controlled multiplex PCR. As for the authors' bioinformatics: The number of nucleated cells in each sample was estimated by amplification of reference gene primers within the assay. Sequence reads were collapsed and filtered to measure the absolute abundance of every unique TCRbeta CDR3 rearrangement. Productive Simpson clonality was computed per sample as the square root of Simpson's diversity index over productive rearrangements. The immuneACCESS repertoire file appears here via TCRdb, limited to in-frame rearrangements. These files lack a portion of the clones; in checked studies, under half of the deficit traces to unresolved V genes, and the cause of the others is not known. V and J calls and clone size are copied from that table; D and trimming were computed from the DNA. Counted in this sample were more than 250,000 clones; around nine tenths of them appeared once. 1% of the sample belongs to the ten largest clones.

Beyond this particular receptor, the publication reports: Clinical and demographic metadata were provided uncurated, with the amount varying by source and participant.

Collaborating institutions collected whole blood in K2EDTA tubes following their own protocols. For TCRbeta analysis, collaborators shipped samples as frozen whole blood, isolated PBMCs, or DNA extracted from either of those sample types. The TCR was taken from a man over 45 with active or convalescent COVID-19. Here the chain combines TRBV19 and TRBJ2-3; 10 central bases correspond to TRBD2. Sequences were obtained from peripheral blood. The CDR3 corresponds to CASMGGLAETDTQYF. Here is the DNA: TGTGCCAGTATGGGAGGACTAGCGGAAACAGATACGCAGTATTTT.